One TCR beta chain is described in this entry. The authors split each subset's genomic DNA evenly across several immunoSEQ plates. Clones were read by immunoSEQ multiplex PCR, and TCRdb kept only the in-frame ones, dropping some. Of roughly 400,000 clones listed, 96% were seen once; the top ten hold around 0.29%. This sample was taken from a study of shared clonotypes between healthy human individuals. Sample: memory CD8+ T cells sorted from blood. Regarding subset: CD45RO+ cells pooled with CCR7-negative TemRA cells. The TCR originated in a man aged 25 to 40 in good health.

Written as DNA, the CDR3 is TGTGCCAGTAGTATTGGAACAGGGGTAGGGAACACTGAAGCTTTCTTT. It codes for CASSIGTGVGNTEAFF. V usage is TRBV19 and J usage is TRBJ1-1, with 7 positions matching TRBD1. Germline V gives CDR1 LNHDA, CDR2 SQIVND (reference sequence). The CDR3 runs to 16 residues. The J segment lost 1 base and the V segment lost 3 bases, leaving 8 bases of the junction unmatched.